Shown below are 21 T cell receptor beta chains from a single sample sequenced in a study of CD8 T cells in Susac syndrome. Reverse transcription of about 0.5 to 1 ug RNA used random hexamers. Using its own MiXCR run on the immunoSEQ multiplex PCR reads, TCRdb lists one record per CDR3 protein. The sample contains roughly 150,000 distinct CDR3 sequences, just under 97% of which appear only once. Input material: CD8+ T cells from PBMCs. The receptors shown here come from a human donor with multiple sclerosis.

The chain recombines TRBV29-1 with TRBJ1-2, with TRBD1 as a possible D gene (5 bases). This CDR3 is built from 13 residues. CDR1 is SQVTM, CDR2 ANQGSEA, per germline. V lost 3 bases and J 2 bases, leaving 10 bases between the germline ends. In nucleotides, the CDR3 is TGCAGCGTTGAGTTTGACAGAAACTATGGCTACACCTTC. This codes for CSVEFDRNYGYTF.

The CDR3 DNA is TGTGCCAGCAGCTTAATCGGGGGGACAGTCGGGACCCAGTACTTC. It translates to CASSLIGGTVGTQYF. The genes are TRBV7-9 and TRBJ2-5; D may match TRBD1 or TRBD2 (7 bases each). The CDR3 is 15 residues long. V was cut by 2 bases and J by 7 bases, with 17 bases left in between. Germline values: CDR1 SEHNR, CDR2 FQNEAQ (reference sequence).

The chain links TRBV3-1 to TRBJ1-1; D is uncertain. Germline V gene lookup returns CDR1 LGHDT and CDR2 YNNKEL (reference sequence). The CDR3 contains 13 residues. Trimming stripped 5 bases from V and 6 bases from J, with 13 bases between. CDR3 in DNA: TGTGCCAGCAGCGGTGGACTTAACCCTGAAGCTTTCTTT. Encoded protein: CASSGGLNPEAFF.

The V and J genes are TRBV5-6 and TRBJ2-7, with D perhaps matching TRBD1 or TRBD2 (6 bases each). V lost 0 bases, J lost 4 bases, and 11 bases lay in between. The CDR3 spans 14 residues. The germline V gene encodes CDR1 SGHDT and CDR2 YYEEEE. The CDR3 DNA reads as TGTGCCAGCAGCTTGGTAGGGGGGCCGTACGAGCAGTACTTC. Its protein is CASSLVGGPYEQYF. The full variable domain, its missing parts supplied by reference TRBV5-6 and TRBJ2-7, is DAGVTQSPTHLIKTRGQQVTLRCSPKSGHDTVSWYQQALGQGPQFIFQYYEEEERQRGNFPDRFSGHQFPNYSSELNVNALLLGDSALYLCASSLVGGPYEQYFGPGTRLTVT.

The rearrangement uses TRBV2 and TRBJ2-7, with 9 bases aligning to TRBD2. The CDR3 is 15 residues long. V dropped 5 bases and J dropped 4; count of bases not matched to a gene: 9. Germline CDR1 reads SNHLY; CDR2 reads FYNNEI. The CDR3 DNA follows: TGTGCCAGCAGTCCCCCAGCGAGCGGGGGGTACGAGCAGTACGTC. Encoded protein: CASSPPASGGYEQYV.

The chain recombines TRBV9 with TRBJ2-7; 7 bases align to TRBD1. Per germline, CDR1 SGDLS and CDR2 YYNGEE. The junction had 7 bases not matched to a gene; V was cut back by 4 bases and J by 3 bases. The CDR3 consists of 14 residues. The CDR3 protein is CASSHDRDSYEQYF. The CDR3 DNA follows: TGTGCCAGCAGCCATGACCGGGACAGCTACGAGCAGTACTTC. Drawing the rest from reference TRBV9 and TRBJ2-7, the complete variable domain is DSGVTQTPKHLITATGQRVTLRCSPRSGDLSVYWYQQSLDQGLQFLIQYYNGEERAKGNILERFSAQQFPDLHSELNLSSLELGDSALYFCASSHDRDSYEQYFGPGTRLTVT.

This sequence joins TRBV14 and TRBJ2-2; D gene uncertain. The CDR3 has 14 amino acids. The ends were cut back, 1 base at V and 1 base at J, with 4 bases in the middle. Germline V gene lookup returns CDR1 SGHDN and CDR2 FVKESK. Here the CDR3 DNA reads TGTGCCAGCAGCCAAGGGCGGAACACCGGGGAGCTGTTTTTT. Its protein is CASSQGRNTGELFF. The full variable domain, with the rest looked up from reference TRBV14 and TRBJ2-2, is EAGVTQFPSHSVIEKGQTVTLRCDPISGHDNLYWYRRVMGKEIKFLLHFVKESKQDESGMPNNRFLAERTGGTYSTLKVQPAELEDSGVYFCASSQGRNTGELFFGEGSRLTVL.

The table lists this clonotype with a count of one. CDR3 sequence (DNA): TGTGCCAGTAGTACCCAAGGGACTATCAATGAGCAGTTCTTC. This gives the protein CASSTQGTINEQFF. V gene TRBV19 combines with J gene TRBJ2-1; TRBD2 matches 7 bases. The CDR3 extends over 14 amino acids. The V gene's germline CDR1 is LNHDA and CDR2 SQIVND (reference sequence). V trimming: 4 bases; J trimming: 6 bases; junction bases outside the gene matches: 6.

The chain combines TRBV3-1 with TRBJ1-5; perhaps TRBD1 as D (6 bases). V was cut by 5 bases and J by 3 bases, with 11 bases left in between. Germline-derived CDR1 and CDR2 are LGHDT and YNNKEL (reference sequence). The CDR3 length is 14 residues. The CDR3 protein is CASSTGHLNQPQHF. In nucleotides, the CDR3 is TGTGCCAGCAGCACGGGACACCTCAATCAGCCCCAGCATTTT.

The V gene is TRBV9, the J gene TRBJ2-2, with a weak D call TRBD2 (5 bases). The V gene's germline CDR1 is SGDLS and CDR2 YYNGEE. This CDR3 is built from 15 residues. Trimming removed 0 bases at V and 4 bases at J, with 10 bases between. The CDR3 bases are TGTGCCAGCAGCGTAGAGGACTTCCCCACCGGGGAGCTGTTTTTT. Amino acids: CASSVEDFPTGELFF.

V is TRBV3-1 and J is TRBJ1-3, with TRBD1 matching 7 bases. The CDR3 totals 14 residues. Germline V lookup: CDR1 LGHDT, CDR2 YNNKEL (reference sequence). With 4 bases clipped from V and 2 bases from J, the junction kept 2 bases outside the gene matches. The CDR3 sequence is CASSRDRAGNTIYF. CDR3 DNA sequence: TGTGCCAGCAGCCGTGACAGGGCTGGAAACACCATATATTTT.

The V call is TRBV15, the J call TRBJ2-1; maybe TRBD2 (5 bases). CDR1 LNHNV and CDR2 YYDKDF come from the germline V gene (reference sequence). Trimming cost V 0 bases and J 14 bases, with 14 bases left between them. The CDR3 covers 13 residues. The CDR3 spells CATSRDLTSGKFF. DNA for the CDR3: TGTGCCACCAGCAGAGATCTAACTAGTGGAAAGTTCTTC.

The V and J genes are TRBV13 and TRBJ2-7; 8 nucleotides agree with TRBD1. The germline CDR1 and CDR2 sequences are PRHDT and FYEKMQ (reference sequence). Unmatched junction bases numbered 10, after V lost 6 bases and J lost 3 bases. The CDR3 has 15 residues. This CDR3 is CASRWAGQANYEQYF. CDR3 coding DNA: TGTGCCAGCAGGTGGGCGGGACAGGCAAACTACGAGCAGTACTTC.

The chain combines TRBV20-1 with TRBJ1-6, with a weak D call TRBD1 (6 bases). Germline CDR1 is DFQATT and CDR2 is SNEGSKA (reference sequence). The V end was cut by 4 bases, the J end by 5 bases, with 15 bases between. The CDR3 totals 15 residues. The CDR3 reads CSATIGGLNNSPLHF. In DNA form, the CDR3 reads TGCAGTGCTACGATCGGGGGGCTAAATAATTCACCCCTCCACTTT.

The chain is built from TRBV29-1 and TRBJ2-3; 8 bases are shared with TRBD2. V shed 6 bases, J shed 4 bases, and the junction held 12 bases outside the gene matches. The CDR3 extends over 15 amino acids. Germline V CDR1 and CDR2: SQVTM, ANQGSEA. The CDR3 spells CSVDKSGGLADTQYF. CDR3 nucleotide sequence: TGCAGCGTCGATAAAAGCGGGGGTTTAGCAGATACGCAGTATTTT.

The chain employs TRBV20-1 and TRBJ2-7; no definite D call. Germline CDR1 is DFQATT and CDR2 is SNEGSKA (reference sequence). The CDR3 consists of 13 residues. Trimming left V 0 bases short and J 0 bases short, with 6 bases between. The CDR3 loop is CSARDPISYEQYF. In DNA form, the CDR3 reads TGCAGTGCTAGAGATCCCATCTCCTACGAGCAGTACTTC.

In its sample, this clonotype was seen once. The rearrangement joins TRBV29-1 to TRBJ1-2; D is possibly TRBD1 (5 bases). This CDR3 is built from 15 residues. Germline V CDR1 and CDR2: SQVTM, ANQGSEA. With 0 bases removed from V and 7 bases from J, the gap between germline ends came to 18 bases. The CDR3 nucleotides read TGCAGCGTTGAAGACCTTGGGCCCCTGAGGGGTGGCTACACCTTC. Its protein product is CSVEDLGPLRGGYTF.

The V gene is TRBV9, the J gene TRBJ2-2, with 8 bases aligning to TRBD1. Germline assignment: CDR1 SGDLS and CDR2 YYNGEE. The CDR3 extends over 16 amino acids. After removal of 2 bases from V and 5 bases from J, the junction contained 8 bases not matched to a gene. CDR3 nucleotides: TGTGCCAGCAGCGTCGCCAGACAGGGGATGACCGGGGAGCTGTTTTTT. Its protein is CASSVARQGMTGELFF.

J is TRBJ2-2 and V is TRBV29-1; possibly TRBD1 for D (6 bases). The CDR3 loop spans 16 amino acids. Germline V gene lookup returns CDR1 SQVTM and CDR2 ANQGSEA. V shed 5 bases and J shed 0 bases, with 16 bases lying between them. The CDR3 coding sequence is TGCAGCGTTCTTCCCTCTTCAGGGGCGAACACCGGGGAGCTGTTTTTT. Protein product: CSVLPSSGANTGELFF.

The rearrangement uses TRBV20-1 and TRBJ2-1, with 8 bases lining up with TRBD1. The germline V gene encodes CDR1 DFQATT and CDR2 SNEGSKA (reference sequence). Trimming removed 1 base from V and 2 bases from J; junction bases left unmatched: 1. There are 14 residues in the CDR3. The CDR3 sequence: CSARGTGPYNEQFF. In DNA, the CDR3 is TGCAGTGCTAGAGGGACAGGGCCCTACAATGAGCAGTTCTTC.

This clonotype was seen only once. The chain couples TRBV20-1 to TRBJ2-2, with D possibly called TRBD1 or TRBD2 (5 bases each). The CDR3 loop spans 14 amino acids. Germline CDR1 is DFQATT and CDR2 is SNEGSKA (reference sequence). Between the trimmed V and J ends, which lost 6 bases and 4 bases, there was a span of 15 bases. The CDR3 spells CSAYKPGSTGELFF. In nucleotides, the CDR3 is TGCAGTGCGTATAAACCAGGGAGCACCGGGGAGCTGTTTTTT.